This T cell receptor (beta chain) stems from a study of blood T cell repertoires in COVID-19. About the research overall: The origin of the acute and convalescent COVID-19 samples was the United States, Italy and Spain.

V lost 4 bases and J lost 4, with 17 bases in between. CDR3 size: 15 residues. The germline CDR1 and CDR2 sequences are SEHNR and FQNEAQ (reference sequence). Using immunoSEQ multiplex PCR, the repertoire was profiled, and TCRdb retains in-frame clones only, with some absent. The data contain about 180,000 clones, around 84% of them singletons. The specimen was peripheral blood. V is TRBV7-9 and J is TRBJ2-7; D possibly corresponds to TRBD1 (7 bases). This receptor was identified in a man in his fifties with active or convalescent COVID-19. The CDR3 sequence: CASSSAGQPNYEQYF. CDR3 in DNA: TGTGCCAGCAGCTCCGCGGGACAGCCTAATTACGAGCAGTACTTC.